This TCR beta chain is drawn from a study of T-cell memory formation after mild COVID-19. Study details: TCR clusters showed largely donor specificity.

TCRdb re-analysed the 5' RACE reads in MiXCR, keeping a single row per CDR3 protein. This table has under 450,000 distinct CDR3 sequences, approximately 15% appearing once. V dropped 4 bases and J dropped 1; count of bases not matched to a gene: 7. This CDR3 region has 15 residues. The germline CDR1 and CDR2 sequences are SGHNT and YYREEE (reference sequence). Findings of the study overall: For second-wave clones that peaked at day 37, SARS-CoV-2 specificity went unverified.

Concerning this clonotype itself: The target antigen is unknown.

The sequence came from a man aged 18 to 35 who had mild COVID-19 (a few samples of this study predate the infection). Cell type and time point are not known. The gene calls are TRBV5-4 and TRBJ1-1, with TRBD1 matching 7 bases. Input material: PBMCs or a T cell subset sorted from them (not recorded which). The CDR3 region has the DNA TGTGCCAGCAGCCGGGAAGGGGGCTCGAACACTGAAGCTTTCTTT. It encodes CASSREGGSNTEAFF.